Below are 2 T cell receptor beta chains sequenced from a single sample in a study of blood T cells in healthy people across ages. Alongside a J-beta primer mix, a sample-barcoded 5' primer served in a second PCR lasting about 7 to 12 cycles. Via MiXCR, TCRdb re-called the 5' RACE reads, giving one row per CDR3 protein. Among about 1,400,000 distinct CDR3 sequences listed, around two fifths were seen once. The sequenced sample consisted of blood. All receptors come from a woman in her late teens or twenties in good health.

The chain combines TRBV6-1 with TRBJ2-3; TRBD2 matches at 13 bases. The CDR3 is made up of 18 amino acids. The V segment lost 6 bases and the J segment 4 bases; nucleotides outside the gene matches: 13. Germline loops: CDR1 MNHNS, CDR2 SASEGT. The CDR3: CASSPIAGLAGLADTQYF. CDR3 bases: TGTGCCAGCAGCCCTATCGCGGGACTAGCGGGACTTGCAGATACGCAGTATTTT.

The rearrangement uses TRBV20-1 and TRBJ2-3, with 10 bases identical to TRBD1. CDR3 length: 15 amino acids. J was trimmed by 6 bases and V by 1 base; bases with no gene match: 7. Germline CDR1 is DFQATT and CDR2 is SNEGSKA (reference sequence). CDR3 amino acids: CSARGPDRGLDTQYF. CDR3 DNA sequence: TGCAGTGCTAGAGGTCCGGACAGGGGGTTGGATACGCAGTATTTT.